Following are 9 T cell receptor beta chains from one sample sequenced in a study of T cells after yellow fever vaccination. TCRdb reprocessed the 5' RACE reads with MiXCR, giving one entry per CDR3 protein. The table includes tens of thousands of distinct CDR3 sequences, approximately 7.5% detected once. The starting material was CD8+ T cells sorted from PBMCs, obtained on the day of the yellow fever booster vaccination. The receptors come from a man under 40 who received the YFV17D yellow fever vaccine.

The chain is built from TRBV19 and TRBJ2-7, with D possibly matching TRBD2 (6 bases). Germline-derived CDR1 and CDR2 are LNHDA and SQIVND (reference sequence). V lost 5 bases, J lost 2 bases, and 10 bases lay in between. The CDR3 is 13 residues long. CDR3 protein: CASSWRGAYEQYF. Written as DNA, the CDR3 is TGTGCCAGTAGTTGGCGCGGGGCCTACGAGCAGTACTTC.

The rearrangement uses TRBV12-3 or TRBV12-4 and TRBJ2-7; 7 bases agree with TRBD1. V was pared by 8 bases and J by 1 base, with 5 bases of the junction left unmatched. The CDR3 extends over 13 amino acids. The CDR3 DNA reads TGTGCCAGCTCCGGGACAGAGTCCTACGAGCAGTACTTC. Translated, it gives CASSGTESYEQYF.

This clonotype turned up a few times. The rearrangement joins TRBV27 to TRBJ2-1, with D perhaps matching TRBD2 (7 bases). Germline V CDR1 and CDR2: MNHEY, SMNVEV (reference sequence). V gave up 4 bases and J gave up 7 bases, with 14 bases separating them. The CDR3 is 14 amino acids. DNA for the CDR3: TGTGCCAGCAGTTATGGGGGAGGGGGGAATGAGCAGTTCTTC. Amino acids: CASSYGGGGNEQFF.

This clonotype was found many times. The rearrangement links TRBV6-5 to TRBJ2-1, with D possibly matching TRBD1 (6 bases). V was clipped by 0 bases and J by 8 bases, with 17 bases between them. Germline V gene sequence: CDR1 MNHEY, CDR2 SVGAGI. CDR3 size: 16 residues. The CDR3 region is CASSYSTGQGWHEQFF. DNA for the CDR3: TGTGCCAGCAGTTACTCGACGGGGCAGGGGTGGCATGAGCAGTTCTTC.

This clonotype has at least ten counts. The CDR3: CASSPMAGSSYNEQFF. The DNA of the CDR3 is TGTGCCAGCAGCCCCATGGCGGGTAGCTCCTACAATGAGCAGTTCTTC. V gene TRBV5-6 combines with J gene TRBJ2-1, with a weak D call TRBD2 (5 bases). The V end lost 4 bases, the J end lost 0 bases, and 14 bases lay between the germline ends. Germline values: CDR1 SGHDT, CDR2 YYEEEE. This CDR3 region has 16 residues. Combining the CDR3 with reference TRBV5-6 and TRBJ2-1 gives the whole variable domain DAGVTQSPTHLIKTRGQQVTLRCSPKSGHDTVSWYQQALGQGPQFIFQYYEEEERQRGNFPDRFSGHQFPNYSSELNVNALLLGDSALYLCASSPMAGSSYNEQFFGPGTRLTVL.

The rearrangement joins TRBV13 to TRBJ2-7; 8 bases match TRBD2. Germline trimming cut 6 bases from V and 7 bases from J; bases unmatched to any gene: 5. Germline CDR1 and CDR2: PRHDT and FYEKMQ (reference sequence). This CDR3 spans 12 amino acids. CDR3 nucleotides: TGTGCCAGCAGGCCGGGAGGGGGAGAGCAGTACTTC. This codes for CASRPGGGEQYF.

This clonotype has a handful of counts. V is TRBV3-1 and J is TRBJ2-2; D may be TRBD2 (6 bases). Germline CDR1 and CDR2: LGHDT and YNNKEL (reference sequence). V shed 0 bases and J shed 4 bases, with 9 bases lying between them. This CDR3 has 15 residues. In DNA, the CDR3 is TGTGCCAGCAGCCAAGACCAGGGACTCACCGGGGAGCTGTTTTTT. Translating gives CASSQDQGLTGELFF.

This clonotype has just a few counts. This chain links TRBV20-1 with TRBJ2-2; 9 nucleotides agree with TRBD2. Germline V gene lookup returns CDR1 DFQATT and CDR2 SNEGSKA (reference sequence). The CDR3 spans 18 residues. After removal of 0 bases from V and 6 bases from J, the junction contained 14 bases not matched to a gene. CDR3 coding DNA: TGCAGTGCTAGAGAGTTCGGCCGGGCGGGAGGGCTCCCCGGGGAGCTGTTTTTT. Its translation is CSAREFGRAGGLPGELFF.

This clonotype was counted a few times. The chain couples TRBV29-1 to TRBJ2-7; D call uncertain. The V end lost 1 base, the J end lost 5 bases, and 12 bases lay between the germline ends. This CDR3 contains 13 residues. The germline gives CDR1 SQVTM, CDR2 ANQGSEA. CDR3 sequence (DNA): TGCAGCGTTGAAGGGGTAGCCTGGGACGAGCAGTACTTC. Translated: CSVEGVAWDEQYF.